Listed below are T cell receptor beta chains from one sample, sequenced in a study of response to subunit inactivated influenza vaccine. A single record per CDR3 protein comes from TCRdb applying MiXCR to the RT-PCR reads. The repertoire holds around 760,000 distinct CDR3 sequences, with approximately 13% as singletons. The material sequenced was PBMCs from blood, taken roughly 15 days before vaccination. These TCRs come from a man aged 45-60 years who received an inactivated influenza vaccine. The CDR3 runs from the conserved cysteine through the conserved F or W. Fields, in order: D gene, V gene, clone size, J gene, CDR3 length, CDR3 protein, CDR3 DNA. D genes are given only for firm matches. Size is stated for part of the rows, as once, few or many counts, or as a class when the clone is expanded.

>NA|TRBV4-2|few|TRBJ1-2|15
CASSQEAGANYGYTF
TGTGCCAGCAGCCAAGAAGCCGGCGCTAACTATGGCTACACCTTC
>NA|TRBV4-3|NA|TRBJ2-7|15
CASSQDGSSNGEQYF
TGCGCCAGCAGCCAAGATGGTAGCTCTAACGGCGAGCAGTACTTC
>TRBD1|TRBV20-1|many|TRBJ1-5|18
CSASSPYTRGTANQPQHF
TGCAGTGCTAGCTCCCCTTACACTCGCGGGACAGCGAATCAGCCCCAGCATTTT
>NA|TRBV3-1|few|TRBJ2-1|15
CASSQDGGFYNEQFF
TGTGCCAGCAGCCAAGATGGAGGGTTCTACAATGAGCAGTTCTTC
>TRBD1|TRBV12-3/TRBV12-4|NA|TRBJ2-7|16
CASSLILGDRGAEQYF
TGTGCCAGCAGTTTAATTTTAGGAGACAGGGGTGCCGAGCAGTACTTC
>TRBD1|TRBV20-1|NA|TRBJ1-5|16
CSARVGRQGGNQPQHF
TGCAGTGCTAGAGTCGGTAGACAGGGAGGCAATCAGCCCCAGCATTTT
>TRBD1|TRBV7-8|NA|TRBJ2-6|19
CASSNRTGGVGPGANVLTF
TGTGCCAGCAGCAATCGGACAGGGGGCGTAGGTCCCGGGGCCAACGTCCTGACTTTC
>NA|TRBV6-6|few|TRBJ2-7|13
CASNQNIGYEQYF
TGTGCCAGCAACCAAAACATAGGTTACGAGCAGTACTTC
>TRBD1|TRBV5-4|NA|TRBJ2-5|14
CASSPTGTEETQYF
TGTGCCAGCAGTCCAACCGGGACAGAAGAGACCCAGTACTTC
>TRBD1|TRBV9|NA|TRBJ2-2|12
CASGGQGRELFF
TGTGCCAGCGGGGGACAGGGAAGGGAGCTGTTTTTT
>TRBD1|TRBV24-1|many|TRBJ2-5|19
CATSARPGQAGRSQETQYF
TGTGCCACCAGTGCCCGACCAGGACAGGCAGGAAGGTCGCAAGAGACCCAGTACTTC
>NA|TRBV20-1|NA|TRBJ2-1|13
CSARVGSRGEQFF
TGCAGTGCTAGAGTTGGGTCTCGAGGGGAGCAGTTCTTC
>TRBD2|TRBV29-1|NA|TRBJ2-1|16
CSVGLAGGVSYNEQFF
TGCAGCGTCGGACTAGCGGGAGGTGTCTCCTACAATGAGCAGTTCTTC
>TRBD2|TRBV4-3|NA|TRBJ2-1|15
CASSQVGLAHNEQFF
TGCGCCAGCAGCCAAGTGGGACTAGCGCACAATGAGCAGTTCTTC
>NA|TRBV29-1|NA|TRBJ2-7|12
CSVGEGSYEQYF
TGCAGCGTCGGAGAGGGGTCATACGAGCAGTACTTC
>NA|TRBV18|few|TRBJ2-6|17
CASSPRADSSGANVLTF
TGTGCCAGCTCACCACGAGCAGATAGCTCTGGGGCCAACGTCCTGACTTTC
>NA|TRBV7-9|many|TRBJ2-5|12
CASSLATETQYF
TGTGCCAGCAGCTTAGCAACGGAGACCCAGTACTTC
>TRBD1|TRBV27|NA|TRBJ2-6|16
CASRSGTGTGANVLTF
TGTGCCAGCAGAAGTGGGACAGGGACTGGGGCCAACGTCCTGACTTTC
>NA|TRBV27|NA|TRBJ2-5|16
CASSRGGGRYQETQYF
TGTGCCAGCAGCCGAGGAGGCGGGCGGTACCAAGAGACCCAGTACTTC
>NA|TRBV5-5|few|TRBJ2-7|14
CASSFSRGGGEQYF
TGTGCCAGCAGCTTTTCCCGGGGAGGAGGCGAGCAGTACTTC
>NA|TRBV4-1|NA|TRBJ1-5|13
CASSQRVGQPQHF
TGCGCCAGCAGCCAAAGGGTTGGTCAGCCCCAGCATTTT
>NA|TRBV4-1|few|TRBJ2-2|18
CASSQERGGGSGTGELFF
TGCGCCAGCAGCCAAGAGAGGGGCGGAGGGAGTGGGACCGGGGAGCTGTTTTTT
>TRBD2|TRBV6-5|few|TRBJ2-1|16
CASSYTLAGGYNEQFF
TGTGCCAGCAGCTACACACTAGCGGGGGGTTACAATGAGCAGTTCTTC
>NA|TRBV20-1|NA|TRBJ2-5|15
CSAIGDRDNQETQYF
TGCAGTGCTATCGGCGACCGGGACAACCAAGAGACCCAGTACTTC
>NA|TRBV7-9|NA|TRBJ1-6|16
CASSLRDRGRDSPLHF
TGTGCCAGCAGCCTACGGGACCGCGGGAGGGATTCACCCCTCCACTTT
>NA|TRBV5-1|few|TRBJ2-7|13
CASQPPVGYEQYF
TGCGCCAGCCAACCTCCCGTCGGCTACGAGCAGTACTTC
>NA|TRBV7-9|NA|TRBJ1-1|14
CASSLTEINTEAFF
TGTGCCAGCAGCTTGACAGAAATAAACACTGAAGCTTTCTTT
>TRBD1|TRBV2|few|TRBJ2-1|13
CASSGGRGKEQFF
TGTGCCAGCAGCGGTGGCAGGGGGAAGGAGCAGTTCTTC
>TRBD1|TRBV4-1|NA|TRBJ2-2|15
CASSQWQGATGELFF
TGCGCCAGCAGCCAATGGCAGGGGGCTACCGGGGAGCTGTTTTTT
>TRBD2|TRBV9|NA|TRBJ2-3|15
CASSRGLAGIDTQYF
TGTGCCAGCAGCCGGGGACTAGCGGGGATTGATACGCAGTATTTT
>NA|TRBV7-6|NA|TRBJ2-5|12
CASSIEGGTQYF
TGTGCCAGCAGCATCGAGGGGGGGACCCAGTACTTC
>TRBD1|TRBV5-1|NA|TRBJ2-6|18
CASSPGTGGSPGANVLTF
TGCGCCAGCAGCCCCGGGACAGGGGGTTCCCCAGGGGCCAACGTCCTGACTTTC
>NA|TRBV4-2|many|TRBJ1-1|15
CASSQAGTGGTEAFF
TGTGCCAGCAGCCAAGCCGGGACCGGGGGGACTGAAGCTTTCTTT
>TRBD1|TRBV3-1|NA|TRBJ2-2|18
CACSAIPGQGRGTGELFF
TGTGCCTGCAGTGCCATCCCGGGACAGGGCCGGGGCACCGGGGAGCTGTTTTTT
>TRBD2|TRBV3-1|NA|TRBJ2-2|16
CASSRTSGGRAGELFF
TGTGCCAGCAGCCGGACTAGCGGGGGTAGGGCCGGGGAGCTGTTTTTT
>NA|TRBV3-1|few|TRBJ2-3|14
CASSQAWDTDTQYF
TGTGCCAGCAGCCAAGCATGGGACACAGATACGCAGTATTTT
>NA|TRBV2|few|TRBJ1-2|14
CASSEMRGRYGYTF
TGTGCCAGCAGTGAAATGAGGGGTCGGTATGGCTACACCTTC
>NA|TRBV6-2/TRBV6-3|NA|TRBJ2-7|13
CASSYYTGNEQYF
TGTGCCAGCAGTTACTATACAGGGAACGAGCAGTACTTC
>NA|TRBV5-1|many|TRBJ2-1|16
CASSLAAASSYNEQFF
TGCGCCAGCAGCTTGGCCGCTGCGAGCTCCTACAATGAGCAGTTCTTC
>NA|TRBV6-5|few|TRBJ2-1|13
CASSYSMGDTQFF
TGTGCCAGCAGTTACTCGATGGGAGATACGCAGTTCTTC
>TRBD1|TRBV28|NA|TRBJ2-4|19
CASSQSRGRSLYGKNIQYF
TGTGCCAGCAGCCAAAGCAGGGGGCGCTCATTGTACGGCAAAAACATTCAGTACTTC
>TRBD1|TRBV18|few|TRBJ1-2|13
CASSPRDSPGYTF
TGTGCCAGCTCACCCCGGGACAGTCCGGGCTACACCTTC
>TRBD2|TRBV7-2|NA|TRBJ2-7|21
CASSLSTPAWAREGRAYEQYF
TGTGCCAGCAGCTTATCGACCCCTGCTTGGGCGCGGGAGGGAAGGGCCTACGAGCAGTACTTC
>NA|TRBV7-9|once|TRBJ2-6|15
CASRDRTPGANVLTF
TGTGCCAGCAGGGACCGGACACCTGGGGCCAACGTCCTGACTTTC
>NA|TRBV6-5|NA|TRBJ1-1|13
CASSYAADTEAFF
TGTGCCAGCAGTTACGCCGCGGACACTGAAGCTTTCTTT
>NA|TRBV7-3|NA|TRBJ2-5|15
CASSPHGTIQETQYF
TGTGCCAGCAGCCCCCATGGGACGATCCAAGAGACCCAGTACTTC
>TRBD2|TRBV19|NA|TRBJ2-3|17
CASSIGRASGYTDTQYF
TGTGCCAGTAGTATCGGTCGCGCTAGCGGGTACACAGATACGCAGTATTTT
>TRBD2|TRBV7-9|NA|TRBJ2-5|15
CASSLGPSGQETQYF
TGTGCCAGCAGCTTAGGGCCTAGCGGCCAAGAGACCCAGTACTTC
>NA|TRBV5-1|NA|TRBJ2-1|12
CASSLEQAEQFF
TGCGCCAGCAGCTTGGAACAGGCTGAGCAGTTCTTC
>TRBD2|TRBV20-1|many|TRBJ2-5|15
CSAQGLAGTRETQYF
TGCAGTGCCCAAGGACTAGCGGGGACGCGGGAGACCCAGTACTTC
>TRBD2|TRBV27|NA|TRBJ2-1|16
CASRASGRRWRNEQFF
TGTGCCAGTCGCGCTAGCGGGAGAAGGTGGAGGAATGAGCAGTTCTTC
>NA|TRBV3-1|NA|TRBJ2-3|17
CASTQESPGRPPDTQYF
TGTGCCAGCACCCAAGAATCTCCGGGACGCCCCCCAGATACGCAGTATTTT
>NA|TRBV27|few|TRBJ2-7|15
CASSPRQITAGIPYF
TGTGCCAGCAGTCCCAGACAGATTACCGCCGGGATTCCGTACTTC
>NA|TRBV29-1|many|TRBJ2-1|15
CSVEVGNYAYNEQFF
TGCAGCGTTGAAGTAGGGAATTACGCCTACAATGAGCAGTTCTTC
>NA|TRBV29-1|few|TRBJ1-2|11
CSVGRNYGYTF
TGCAGCGTGGGCCGGAACTATGGCTACACCTTC
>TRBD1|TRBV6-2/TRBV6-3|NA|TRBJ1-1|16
CASSESPNQGGTEAFF
TGTGCCAGCAGCGAATCTCCCAATCAGGGGGGTACTGAAGCTTTCTTT
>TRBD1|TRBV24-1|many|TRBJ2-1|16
CATSDNRDRTYNEQFF
TGTGCCACCAGTGATAACCGGGACAGGACGTACAATGAGCAGTTCTTC
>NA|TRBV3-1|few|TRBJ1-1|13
CASSQIRYTEAFF
TGTGCCAGCAGCCAAATCAGGTACACTGAAGCTTTCTTT